The T cell receptor beta chain under discussion was sequenced for a study of T cell repertoires in cytomegalovirus infection. About the study: HLA-B-restricted CMV epitopes that are well studied, plus recently identified HLA-C-restricted ones, were used by the study. Both a matching HLA type and CMV infection were indicated by public TCR beta signatures. Findings of the study overall: What dominated the ex vivo response were HLA-C-restricted CMV-specific TCR beta clonotypes.

This CDR3 contains 13 residues. Trimming cost V 7 bases and J 3 bases, with 13 bases left between them. Germline CDR1 reads LNHDA; CDR2 reads SQIVND (reference sequence). TCRdb itself ran the reads through MiXCR, one entry per CDR3 protein. The sample comprises around 900,000 distinct CDR3 sequences, approximately 31% of which are singletons, and about an eighth rests with the top ten. Comment on this clonotype: Antigen: not known.

This clonotype was obtained from a human donor in good health (CMV status not recorded). Some clones in this sample may be carry-over from other donors' samples. The sample was cultured CD8+ T cells from PBMCs, taken from culture after CMV antigen stimulation. This rearrangement joins TRBV19 to TRBJ2-7; the D call may be TRBD1 or TRBD2 (5 bases each). Written as DNA, the CDR3 is TGTGCCAGTAAGGGGCAGGGAGTCTACGAGCAGTACTTC. Its translation is CASKGQGVYEQYF.